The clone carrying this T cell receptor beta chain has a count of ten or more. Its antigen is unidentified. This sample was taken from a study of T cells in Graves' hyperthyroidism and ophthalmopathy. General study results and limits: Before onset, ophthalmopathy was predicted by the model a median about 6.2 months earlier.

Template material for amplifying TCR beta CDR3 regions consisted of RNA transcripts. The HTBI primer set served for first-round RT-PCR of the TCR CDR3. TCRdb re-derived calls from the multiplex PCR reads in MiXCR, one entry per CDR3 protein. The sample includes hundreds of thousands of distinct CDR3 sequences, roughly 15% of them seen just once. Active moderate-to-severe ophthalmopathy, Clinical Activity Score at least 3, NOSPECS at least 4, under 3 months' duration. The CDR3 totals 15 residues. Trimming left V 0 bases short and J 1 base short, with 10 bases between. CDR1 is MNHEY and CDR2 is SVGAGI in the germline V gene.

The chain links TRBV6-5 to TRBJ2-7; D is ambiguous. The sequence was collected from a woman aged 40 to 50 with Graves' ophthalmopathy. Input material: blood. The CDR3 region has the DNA TGTGCCAGCAGTTACTCGCCAGGAGAGTCCTACGAGCAGTACTTC. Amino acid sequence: CASSYSPGESYEQYF.